This T cell receptor (beta chain) was retrieved from a study of blood T cell repertoires in COVID-19 (TCRdb year 2020). For the wider study: Collaborator samples came from the United States, Italy and Spain and covered acute and convalescent phases of COVID-19. The prospective study material was composed of cDNA or gDNA derived from T cells, B-cell-depleted T cells, or PBMCs. Subjects who had been exposed to COVID-19, were actively infected with it, or had recovered from it provided the deeply sampled blood TCRbeta repertoires that made up the dataset. The repertoires were released in a freely available public database meant as a resource for research on the immune response to SARS-CoV-2. Samples were obtained from the ongoing ImmuneRACE study (first 160 participants) and from about 1,300 subjects provided by 6 global collaborators. The sample metadata nearly always contained a de-identified subject ID, COVID-19 status, age in years and sex. Where available, HLA class I and class II types were taken from metadata supplied by the sample provider and were not determined by assay-based typing. Beyond this particular receptor, the publication reports: How much clinical and demographic metadata was included differed by source and by participant, and the metadata was provided uncurated.

TCRbeta CDR3 regions were amplified from genomic DNA using the immunoSEQ Assay, a bias-controlled multiplex PCR. Turning to the authors' computational methods: Within the assay, amplification of reference gene primers was used to estimate how many nucleated cells each sample contained. Sequence reads were collapsed and filtered to measure the absolute abundance of every unique TCRbeta CDR3 rearrangement. For each sample, productive Simpson clonality was calculated as the square root of Simpson's diversity index over productive rearrangements. In TCRdb, the immuneACCESS table is reduced to in-frame sequences with V and J assigned. These tables do not hold every clone; where another copy was compared, an unresolved V gene accounts for under half, and the others remain unexplained. That table gives V, J and clone size, and the DNA gave D and trimming. Present in this sample are about 380,000 clones, approximately 90% of which were seen just once. The ten largest clones capture more than 0.95% of the sample.

In the prospective study, participants were about 18 to 95 years old, resided in around 25 geographic areas of the United States, and were enrolled through a virtual design. To assign participants to cohorts, the prospective study relied on clinical history that participants themselves reported in a screening survey and a study questionnaire. Recovered participants in ImmuneRACE Cohort 3 were defined by two consecutive negative NP/OP PCR tests, clearance by a healthcare professional, or resolution of symptoms. In the prospective study, whole blood, serum and a nasopharyngeal or oropharyngeal swab were collected from each participant by mobile phlebotomists. Over a roughly 2-month period, participants in the prospective study had the option of providing additional blood draws and questionnaires. Before DNA extraction, prospective study blood samples were shipped either frozen or at room temperature.

In regard to this clone: The antigen this receptor binds is unknown. It has no much larger one-base neighbor in the sample; base qualities were not kept.

This clonotype originated in a young woman who had recovered from COVID-19. Specimen: PBMCs or T cells enriched from blood (not recorded which).

The CDR3 here reads CASSSLTGGARYEQYF. The bases read TGTGCCAGCAGTTCGCTGACAGGGGGAGCCCGTTACGAGCAGTACTTC. The chain employs TRBV6-2 or TRBV6-3 and TRBJ2-7, and 9 junction bases match TRBD1. From the cysteine up to the phenylalanine, the CDR3 has a length of 16 residues. Of the read, only the CDR3 DNA is kept; its 48 bases are in frame from base 1. From a lookup of the germline V gene, CDR1 and CDR2 are MNHEY and SVGEGT. At the junction V is shortened by 4 bases and J by 4 bases; bases outside the gene matches: 11.